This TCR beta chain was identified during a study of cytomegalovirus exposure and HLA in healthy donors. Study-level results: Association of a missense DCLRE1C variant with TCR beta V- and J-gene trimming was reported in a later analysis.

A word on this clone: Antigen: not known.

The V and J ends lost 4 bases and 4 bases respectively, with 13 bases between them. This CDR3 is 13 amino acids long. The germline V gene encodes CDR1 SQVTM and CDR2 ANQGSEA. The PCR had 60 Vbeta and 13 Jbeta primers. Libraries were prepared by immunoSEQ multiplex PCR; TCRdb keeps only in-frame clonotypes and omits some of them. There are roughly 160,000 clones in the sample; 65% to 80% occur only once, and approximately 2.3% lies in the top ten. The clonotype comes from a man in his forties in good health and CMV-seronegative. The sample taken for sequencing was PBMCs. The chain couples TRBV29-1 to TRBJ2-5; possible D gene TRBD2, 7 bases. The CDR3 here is CSVAQGRAETQYF. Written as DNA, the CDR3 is TGCAGCGTTGCCCAGGGGAGGGCAGAGACCCAGTACTTC.